A single sample gave rise to the 32 T cell receptor beta chains below, sequenced in a study of blood T cells in healthy people across ages. Primed by a sample-barcoded 5' primer and a J-beta primer mix, a second PCR proceeded for about 7 to 12 cycles. TCRdb re-called the 5' RACE reads through MiXCR, storing one row per CDR3 protein. The sample records 550,000 to 650,000 distinct CDR3 sequences, approximately 30% being singletons. Sequencing was done on a sample of blood. Every receptor here comes from a woman of 80 years or more in good health.

This sequence joins TRBV19 and TRBJ2-7; D assignment may be TRBD1 or TRBD2 (5 bases each). Germline assignment: CDR1 LNHDA and CDR2 SQIVND (reference sequence). V lost 3 bases and J lost 2, with 14 bases in between. This CDR3 contains 15 residues. The CDR3: CASSIDGTLPYEQYF. The CDR3 region has the DNA TGTGCCAGTAGTATTGATGGGACCCTTCCCTACGAGCAGTACTTC.

V gene TRBV7-2 combines with J gene TRBJ2-2; TRBD2 might be the D (5 bases). Germline V gene sequence: CDR1 SGHTA, CDR2 FQGNSA. Trimming removed 4 bases from V and 10 bases from J, with 13 bases in between. The CDR3 extends over 13 amino acids. CDR3 region: CASSSLAPEELFF. As DNA, the CDR3 is TGTGCCAGCAGCTCCCTAGCTCCCGAGGAGCTGTTTTTT.

The chain carries TRBV11-2 and TRBJ1-1; D uncertain. V lost 3 bases, J lost 2 bases, and 10 bases lay in between. Germline CDR1 is SGHAT and CDR2 is FQNNGV. The CDR3 consists of 14 residues. CDR3 in DNA: TGTGCCAGCAGCTTCCCTATTGGCAACACTGAAGCTTTCTTT. It translates to CASSFPIGNTEAFF.

The CDR3 spells CASSGTWNTEAFF. CDR3 DNA sequence: TGTGCCAGCAGTGGCACCTGGAACACTGAAGCTTTCTTT. The V call is TRBV6-4, the J call TRBJ1-1, with unresolved D. V was shortened by 4 bases and J by 1 base, with 7 bases between the two germline ends. CDR3 length: 13 amino acids. Looked up from germline, CDR1 is MRHNA and CDR2 is SNTAGT.

There are a few counts of this clonotype. The genes are TRBV30 and TRBJ2-3; 7 bases line up with TRBD1. V lost 2 bases to trimming and J lost 2 bases; unmatched junction nucleotides: 10. The germline V gene has CDR1 GTSNPN and CDR2 SVGIG (reference sequence). CDR3 size: 16 residues. The DNA for the CDR3 is TGTGCCTGGAGTCGATCTCGGACAGGCAACACAGATACGCAGTATTTT. Protein sequence: CAWSRSRTGNTDTQYF. The full variable domain, its missing parts supplied by reference TRBV30 and TRBJ2-3, is SQTIHQWPATLVQPVGSPLSLECTVEGTSNPNLYWYRQAAGRGLQLLFYSVGIGQISSEVPQNLSASRPQDRQFILSSKKLLLSDSGFYLCAWSRSRTGNTDTQYFGPGTRLTVL.

CDR3 in DNA: TGTGCCAGCAGCTTAGTAAGGGTTCTCTCTGGAAACACCATATATTTT. This encodes CASSLVRVLSGNTIYF. V and J are TRBV7-9 and TRBJ1-3; D unclear. V shed 1 base and J shed 0 bases, with 10 bases lying between them. The V gene's germline CDR1 is SEHNR and CDR2 FQNEAQ (reference sequence). The CDR3 runs 16 residues.

With regard to this clonotype: A much more abundant neighbour one base away suggests this may be a read error. V usage is TRBV6-2 or TRBV6-3 and J usage is TRBJ1-1; 7 nucleotides align to TRBD1. Germline CDR1 and CDR2: MNHEY and SVGEGT. The CDR3 has 17 residues. The V gene end was trimmed by 6 bases and the J gene end by 0 bases; junction bases not matched to a gene: 13. The CDR3 DNA reads as TGTGCCAGCAGAGATCCCGGGACAGTGGGCTTGAACACTGAAGCTTTCTTT. It is translated as CASRDPGTVGLNTEAFF.

This clonotype was seen at least ten times. The V call is TRBV7-9, the J call TRBJ2-5; D is unclear. Per the germline V gene, CDR1 is SEHNR and CDR2 is FQNEAQ (reference sequence). Trimming pared 5 bases from V and 1 base from J, leaving 8 bases between. The CDR3 length is 13 residues. Written as DNA, the CDR3 is TGTGCCAGCAGCCTAGACACCCAAGAGACCCAGTACTTC. It is translated as CASSLDTQETQYF.

The sample holds many counts of this clonotype. The rearrangement joins TRBV6-2 or TRBV6-3 to TRBJ2-3, with 13 bases lining up with TRBD2. The V segment lost 5 bases and the J segment 1 base; nucleotides outside the gene matches: 9. CDR3 length equals 18 residues. Germline V gives CDR1 MNHEY, CDR2 SVGEGT. CDR3 nucleotide sequence: TGTGCCAGCAGTCCAGGACTAGCGGGGGCTATCGGCACAGATACGCAGTATTTT. This encodes CASSPGLAGAIGTDTQYF.

The chain joins TRBV7-8 to TRBJ2-7; no definite D call. V shed 0 bases and J shed 8 bases, with 11 bases lying between them. The germline V gene encodes CDR1 SGHVS and CDR2 FQNEAQ. The length of the CDR3 is 13 residues. CDR3 DNA sequence: TGTGCCAGCAGCTTAGCGGGCGCAGGTCAGCAGTACTTC. Translating it yields CASSLAGAGQQYF.

In regard to this clonotype: Since a much larger clone is just one base distant, this may be a read error. This sequence joins TRBV5-1 and TRBJ2-5; D may be TRBD1 or TRBD2 (5 bases each). The CDR3 covers 16 residues. Germline CDR1 and CDR2: SGHRS and YFSETQ. Trimming removed 4 bases from V and 11 bases from J, with 27 bases in between. For the CDR3, the DNA is TGCGCCAGCAGCCAGCTAATTGGGACCCTCGGCGGTGAGCAGTACTTC. Amino acid sequence: CASSQLIGTLGGEQYF.

The chain uses TRBV12-3 or TRBV12-4 and TRBJ1-2; D is possibly TRBD1 (5 bases). The length of the CDR3 is 11 residues. The V end lost 6 bases, the J end lost 7 bases, and 9 bases lay between the germline ends. DNA of the CDR3: TGTGCCAGCAGGAGCAGGGTTGGCTACACCTTC. It is translated as CASRSRVGYTF.

This clonotype was picked up a small number of times. The V and J genes are TRBV3-1 and TRBJ1-1; 9 nucleotides align to TRBD1. This CDR3 spans 14 amino acids. Germline V lookup: CDR1 LGHDT, CDR2 YNNKEL (reference sequence). Trimming removed 3 bases from V and 3 bases from J; junction bases left unmatched: 2. CDR3 residues: CASSHGDRDTEAFF. DNA for the CDR3: TGTGCCAGCAGCCATGGGGACAGGGACACTGAAGCTTTCTTT.

This chain links TRBV5-1 with TRBJ2-5; D is undetermined. Germline CDR1 is SGHRS and CDR2 is YFSETQ. There are 13 residues in the CDR3. V was cut by 0 bases and J by 9 bases, with 12 bases left in between. The CDR3 loop is CASSLVQQVPQYF. In nucleotides, the CDR3 is TGCGCCAGCAGCTTGGTGCAGCAAGTGCCCCAGTACTTC. Drawing the rest from reference TRBV5-1 and TRBJ2-5, the complete variable domain is KAGVTQTPRYLIKTRGQQVTLSCSPISGHRSVSWYQQTPGQGLQFLFEYFSETQRNKGNFPGRFSGRQFSNSRSEMNVSTLELGDSALYLCASSLVQQVPQYFGPGTRLLVL.

This clonotype was seen just once. A much larger clone differs by one base, so this may be a read error. CDR3 bases: TGTGCCAGCAGCTGGAGGGGGCCAGGGGGCAATGAGCAGTTCTTC. Its protein product is CASSWRGPGGNEQFF. The chain links TRBV5-6 to TRBJ2-1, with D tentatively TRBD1 (7 bases). The CDR3 is 15 amino acids. V gave up 3 bases and J gave up 6 bases, with 16 bases separating them. CDR1 and CDR2 from the germline V gene are SGHDT and YYEEEE.

This clonotype came up many times. The chain links TRBV30 to TRBJ1-2, with a tentative D call TRBD1 (5 bases). This CDR3 region has 13 residues. Germline-derived CDR1 and CDR2 are GTSNPN and SVGIG (reference sequence). The V gene lost 1 base and the J gene lost 4 bases, with 10 bases spanning the gap. The chain's CDR3 is CAWSARAGYGYTF. The CDR3, as DNA: TGTGCCTGGAGTGCCAGGGCCGGCTATGGCTACACCTTC.

This clonotype appeared many times. This may stem from a read error, because a much larger clone lies one nucleotide away. This rearrangement joins TRBV7-3 to TRBJ2-5, with 8 bases lining up with TRBD1. CDR3 length equals 16 residues. The ends lost 5 bases at V and 11 bases at J; junction bases unmatched: 19. Looked up from germline, CDR1 is SGHTA and CDR2 is FQGTGA. Here the CDR3 reads CASSPIRDRKFNEQYF. The CDR3 DNA sequence: TGTGCCAGCAGCCCAATACGGGACAGGAAATTCAATGAGCAGTACTTC.

The chain links TRBV3-1 to TRBJ1-5; D is possibly TRBD1 or TRBD2 (5 bases each). Gene TRBJ2-3 matches the end of the DNA better, so the J call may be wrong. Germline CDR1 reads LGHDT; CDR2 reads YNNKEL (reference sequence). This CDR3 is 15 amino acids long. CDR3 nucleotides: TGTGCCAGCAGCCAAGATCAGGGACGGGGCCAGCCCCAGTATTTT. It codes for CASSQDQGRGQPQYF.

This clonotype was observed a single time. The J gene is TRBJ2-1, the V gene TRBV4-3; unclear D gene. The CDR3 is made up of 13 amino acids. In germline, CDR1 is LGHNA, CDR2 YSLEER. With 2 bases removed from V and 10 bases from J, the gap between germline ends came to 12 bases. CDR3 region: CASSQYALTEQFF. CDR3 in DNA: TGCGCCAGCAGCCAATACGCCCTGACAGAGCAGTTCTTC.

A note on this clonotype: This is likely a read error, given that the CDR3 carries no conserved phenylalanine or tryptophan at its end. The chain links TRBV5-1 to TRBJ2-7, with 11 bases lining up with TRBD2. The ends lost 0 bases at V and 7 bases at J; junction bases unmatched: 3. Per germline, CDR1 SGHRS and CDR2 YFSETQ. The CDR3 consists of 14 residues. The CDR3 here is CASSLGLAGGEQYL. The CDR3 DNA follows: TGCGCCAGCAGCTTGGGGCTAGCGGGGGGTGAGCAGTACTTA.

This clonotype was detected ten times or more. CDR3 sequence reads: CASSRGTSGSHEQFF. CDR3 DNA: TGTGCCAGCAGCCGCGGGACTAGCGGGTCCCATGAGCAGTTCTTC. The chain is built from TRBV5-8 and TRBJ2-1; 12 positions match TRBD2. Germline V gene data show CDR1 as SGHTS and CDR2 as YDEGEE. Trimming took 4 bases from V and 8 from J; bases not matched to a gene: 7. The CDR3 is 15 amino acids.

About this clonotype: Given the absence of the conserved phenylalanine or tryptophan at the CDR3 end, a read error is likely. V usage is TRBV7-3 and J usage is TRBJ1-5; perhaps TRBD1 as D (6 bases). V was clipped by 3 bases and J by 6 bases, with 15 bases between them. The CDR3 contains 15 residues. CDR1 SGHTA and CDR2 FQGTGA come from the germline V gene. CDR3 sequence (DNA): TGTGCCAGCAGCTTGGTCAGGGGTAAAGCTCAGCCCCAGCATTGT. It translates to CASSLVRGKAQPQHC.

The chain links TRBV30 to TRBJ1-1; D not certain. The CDR3 extends over 15 amino acids. V was shortened by 0 bases and J by 2 bases, with 13 bases between the two germline ends. Germline V lookup: CDR1 GTSNPN, CDR2 SVGIG (reference sequence). For the CDR3, the DNA is TGTGCCTGGAGTGTAGGTGGGTGGGGAAACACTGAAGCTTTCTTT. Protein: CAWSVGGWGNTEAFF.

In this sample, this clonotype turned up a few times. The rearrangement joins TRBV3-1 to TRBJ1-6; D call uncertain. Trimming took 4 bases from V and 7 from J, leaving 14 bases between them. The CDR3 spans 15 residues. Germline V gives CDR1 LGHDT, CDR2 YNNKEL (reference sequence). The chain's CDR3 is CASSLGVDRNSPLHF. CDR3 sequence (DNA): TGTGCCAGCAGCCTCGGAGTGGATAGAAATTCACCCCTCCACTTT.

V gene TRBV2 combines with J gene TRBJ2-6; 8 nucleotides agree with TRBD1. J was trimmed by 4 bases and V by 4 bases; bases with no gene match: 12. The CDR3 has 18 residues. Germline-derived CDR1 and CDR2 are SNHLY and FYNNEI. This chain's CDR3 is CASSGAGQGAAGANVLTF. The CDR3 DNA reads as TGTGCCAGCAGTGGGGCTGGGCAGGGGGCCGCCGGGGCCAACGTCCTGACTTTC.

This clonotype was recorded many times. V and J are TRBV7-2 and TRBJ2-7; 7 nucleotides line up with TRBD1. The CDR3 length is 14 residues. Germline trimming cut 5 bases from V and 4 bases from J; bases unmatched to any gene: 8. CDR1 is SGHTA and CDR2 is FQGNSA in the germline V gene. CDR3 sequence (DNA): TGTGCCAGCAGCCCGGCCGGGACAGTTTACGAGCAGTACTTC. It specifies CASSPAGTVYEQYF.

The chain carries TRBV7-9 and TRBJ2-1, with unresolved D. Germline values: CDR1 SEHNR, CDR2 FQNEAQ (reference sequence). There are 12 residues in the CDR3. The CDR3 sequence: CTGSPGYNEQFF. CDR3 sequence (DNA): TGTACGGGCAGCCCCGGGTACAATGAGCAGTTCTTC.

The chain combines TRBV6-6 with TRBJ2-3; tentatively, D is TRBD2 (7 bases). The germline V gene has CDR1 MNHNY and CDR2 SVGAGI (reference sequence). The CDR3 length is 16 residues. Trimming removed 6 bases at V and 5 bases at J, with 21 bases between. The CDR3 protein is CASSPSRGAREDTQYF. In DNA, the CDR3 is TGTGCCAGCAGCCCTAGTCGGGGGGCCCGTGAAGATACGCAGTATTTT.

There are a few counts of this clonotype. This may arise from a read error, as a much more abundant clone is one base away. The CDR3 region is CASSLFQVGVQETQFF. In DNA form, the CDR3 reads TGTGCCAGCAGCTTATTCCAGGTTGGGGTACAAGAGACCCAGTTCTTC. This chain joins TRBV7-9 and TRBJ2-5; D not certain. The J call is uncertain, as TRBJ2-1 better fits the DNA end. CDR3 length equals 16 residues. Germline V CDR1 and CDR2: SEHNR, FQNEAQ (reference sequence).

This chain uses TRBV5-1 with TRBJ1-1; D ambiguous. The CDR3 covers 17 residues. Per the germline V gene, CDR1 is SGHRS and CDR2 is YFSETQ. V gave up 5 bases and J gave up 1 base, with 21 bases separating them. CDR3 loop: CASRRLGSLKGNTEAFF. The CDR3 coding sequence is TGCGCCAGCAGACGACTCGGGAGTCTCAAAGGGAACACTGAAGCTTTCTTT.

In its sample, this clonotype was seen many times. CDR3 DNA: TGTGCCAGCAGTCCGGCCGATTCGTCAGATACGCAGTATTTT. Translating gives CASSPADSSDTQYF. The J gene is TRBJ2-3, the V gene TRBV6-5; D is ambiguous. V was shortened by 5 bases and J by 4 bases, with 13 bases between the two germline ends. The length of the CDR3 is 14 residues. CDR1 MNHEY and CDR2 SVGAGI come from the germline V gene.

In its sample, this clonotype was seen many times. The chain employs TRBV28 and TRBJ1-2; no clear D. The CDR3 is 12 amino acids. The V gene lost 2 bases and the J gene lost 4 bases, with 5 bases spanning the gap. The germline gives CDR1 MDHEN, CDR2 SYDVKM. CDR3 DNA sequence: TGTGCCAGCAGTTTAAGTGGCTATGGCTACACCTTC. Amino acids: CASSLSGYGYTF.